What follows describes a single T cell receptor beta chain. In its sample, this clone was seen a few times. Its target antigen remains unknown. No base qualities exist here, and no much larger clone lies one base off it. Library creation used the immunoSEQ multiplex PCR assay. A mixture of 60 forward primers for TCR Vbeta segments and 13 reverse primers for TCR Jbeta segments was used in the multiplex PCR. The CDR3 region of rearranged TCR beta genes was amplified from genomic DNA with a multiplex PCR assay. Amplified TCR beta libraries were sequenced as 87-base-pair reads on the Illumina HiSeq System. In the paper's pipeline: A later analysis counted about 80 million unique TCR beta chains across the 550 to 700 repertoires, and about 10 million of these chains were shared by at least two donors. A nearest-neighbor algorithm error-corrected the raw reads and collapsed the reads into unique sequences, merging closely related sequences to remove PCR and sequencing errors. To assign V, D and J gene segments, CDR3 sequences were aligned to IMGT reference sequences. For a sequence to be retained, at least a six-nucleotide match to both a V gene segment and a J gene segment was required. Rearrangements were classified as productive when the CDR3 lacked stop codons and remained in frame with V and J, and all other rearrangements were classified as non-productive. Following IMGT convention, CDR3 was defined as the stretch from the second conserved V-encoded cysteine to the conserved J-encoded phenylalanine. In an earlier analysis of approximately 590 of the donors, sequences lacking an unambiguous match to a single V gene segment were excluded. An earlier analysis of roughly 590 of the donors called V segments functional above 56.7% productive rearrangements and segregating when the between-donor standard deviation exceeded 5%. To diagnose cytomegalovirus status from the catalog of TCR beta chain sequences, a statistical classification framework was built. In a later analysis, TCR nucleotide sequences were compared against IMGT/GENE-DB human TR gene sequences so that V and J genes could be assigned. In a later analysis, CDR3 sequences and most-parsimonious VDJ recombination scenarios were assigned using the TCRdist pipeline. A later analysis defined each TCR beta chain by its CDR3 amino acid sequence plus V-gene family, and excluded reads lacking a unique V-gene family. As a way to deal with suspected cross-contamination and a sequencing artifact, a later analysis dropped nearly 600 nucleotide sequences that were highly shared and had low generation probability. A later analysis calculated a clonal expansion index for each public chain from normalized within-repertoire ranks of inferred template counts. Generation probabilities in a later analysis came from a VDJ recombination model fitted to out-of-frame rearrangements, and those results were checked against IGoR. Hypergeometric tests were used in a later analysis to score TCR-TCR, TCR-HLA and TCR-CMV co-occurrence, with a repertoire-size bias correction applied to the TCR pairs. To estimate false discovery rates, a later analysis permuted the HLA or CMV assignments 20 times. In a later analysis, co-occurring TCRs were grouped using DBSCAN, and TCRdist sequence similarity was added for clustering within HLA-allele-positive subsets. Repertoires with fewer than 30,000 or more than 120,000 public chains, plus five repertoires with anomalous nucleotide sharing, were excluded from co-occurrence clustering. TCRdb's version of the immuneACCESS table is confined to in-frame rearrangements and falls short of the full clone set. An unresolved V gene accounts for under half of the shortfall where checked; the remainder is of unknown origin. V and J calls and clone size come straight from that table; D and trimming were deduced from the DNA. This sample gives about 120,000 clones in total; about 83% of them show up just once. The ten largest clonotypes hold 2.7% of the sample.

The CDR3 runs 16 amino acids, cysteine and phenylalanine included. The CDR3 DNA has 48 bases and is translated from base 1. The germline V end is reduced by 2 bases and the J end by 4 bases; junction bases left unmatched: 8. Per the germline V gene, SGHVS is the CDR1 and FQNEAQ is the CDR2. In total, roughly 670 healthy bone marrow donors made up the cohort. At the time of sampling, all cohort members were nominally healthy, though unrecorded immune exposures were likely present. The donor tested CMV seropositive, placing the donor among the approximately 290 seropositive members of the cohort. Each donor provided a peripheral blood sample, and peripheral blood mononuclear cells were used for TCR beta sequencing. Genomic DNA was extracted from the blood cell samples with the Qiagen DNeasy Blood Extraction Kit. This record comes from a study of cytomegalovirus exposure and HLA in healthy donors (dated by TCRdb to the late 2010s). Regarding the complete study: According to an earlier analysis of 587 of the donors, 150 million to 200 million T cells yielded roughly 100 million unique TCR beta sequences and less than 300 Gb of sequence data. An early release covering around 630 HLA-typed donors comprised approximately 300 gigabases of sequencing data and around 80 million unique TCR sequences. Of the roughly 420 genotyped donors, 75% to 85% were placed in the genetic ancestry cluster associated with self-reported Caucasian donors. The study aimed to test whether cataloging public T cell receptors could reveal signatures of past pathogen exposure. The study used immunosequencing to profile the T cell repertoires of 600 to 850 subjects and linked those repertoires to cytomegalovirus serostatus. Besides the first cohort of 550 to 750 subjects, a separate validation cohort made up of 95 to 150 different subjects was used. To predict cytomegalovirus infection status, the study combined high-throughput TCR immunosequencing, statistical association of individual TCRs with disease status, and machine learning. A later analysis re-analyzed previously published TCR beta repertoires from roughly 600 donors and added high-resolution HLA genotyping to study TCR occurrence patterns. The later analysis used no new phenotypic data to find candidate immune exposures, relying instead on TCR beta sequences and their occurrence across donors. An earlier analysis of fewer than 700 of the donors applied high-throughput TCR beta sequencing to assess whether each TCR beta V gene segment acted as functional or pseudogenic. Donor age, sex, ethnicity and CMV serostatus were compiled alongside the repertoire data. In a later genetic analysis, genome-wide SNP genotypes for about 55% of the roughly 670 donors were used, and that subset was treated as a discovery cohort. All discovery cohort repertoires had been generated on a single sequencing platform. HLA typing included class I and class II loci at four-digit resolution. Typing coverage differed by locus: A, B, C, DRB1 and DQB1 were typed in about 629-630 donors, DQA1 in 500 to 550, DPA1 in approximately 600, and DPB1 in 450 to 480. Four to six DR-DQ haplotypes were handled as single units for association and clustering, since linkage in the cohort was strong. On average, around 230,000 unique TCR beta nucleotide sequences were sequenced per donor among roughly 430 genotyped donors of the cohort, with roughly 18% of those sequences being non-productive. The investigation overall reported the following: Most TCR sequences were seen in very few donors, while some public TCRs were found in many individuals. In an earlier analysis of some 550 of the donors, most TCR beta V segments were observed in productive rearrangements about 90% or about 30% of the time, broadly matching IMGT annotations. Specific HLA alleles were associated with 16,951 TCR beta sequences at a false discovery rate of 0.05 in a later analysis. V-gene and J-gene trimming of TCR beta chains was associated with a missense DCLRE1C variant in a later genetic analysis, and the association was replicated in an independent cohort. A further reported finding was that TCR beta sequences accurately predicted the HLA-A and HLA-B alleles for most subjects in the first cohort. A total of 150 or so TCR beta chains were listed by the study as associated with cytomegalovirus. The authors suggested that the approach could potentially be generalized to other disease states and immunological phenotypes. Because HLA typing was unavailable for some donors at each locus, only the typed subset was used in association tests. Because counts were too low, some 17 rarely observed V segments, including chromosome 9 orphons, were excluded from the earlier analysis of fewer than 650 of the donors. In vitro tests confirmed that three of the cytomegalovirus-associated TCR beta chains recognize cytomegalovirus antigens. Linkage disequilibrium might explain the correlated functional status among segregating V segments, but an unknown experimental factor could not be ruled out. In a later analysis, HLA-associated TCR beta chains were found to be more clonally expanded and to have lower generation probabilities than equally common non-associated chains. Because the 87-base-pair reads could not distinguish some IMGT-functional V segments, including TRBV6-2 and TRBV6-3, those segments were excluded. When HLA alleles, especially DR and DQ, strongly co-occurred, attributing TCR associations to individual alleles was difficult. In both the original and validation cohorts, the classifier was reported to diagnose cytomegalovirus status with high specificity and sensitivity. A later genetic analysis reported fewer N-insertions in productive TCRs among donors in an Asian-associated ancestry cluster than the roughly 650-donor mean. In a later analysis, most CMV-associated TCR beta chains were found to appear HLA-restricted, with HLA associations seemingly driven largely by CMV exposure. Presence/absence analyses assumed roughly uniform sequencing depth across donors, an assumption that may not hold. A later analysis found that TCR association rates varied across HLA loci, with DRB1 alleles showing the most associated TCRs and HLA-C alleles the fewest. Immune exposure information for the cohort was limited to CMV serostatus. A later analysis reported that several top co-occurrence clusters appeared linked to parvovirus B19, influenza, CMV and Epstein-Barr virus. A group of highly shared sequence variants was considered likely to be a technical artifact of the sequencing pipeline. The cohort was sequenced for TCR beta chains only, and without alpha or paired-chain data the features that could be detected were limited.

This clonotype was sampled from a woman between 40 and 50 years old in good health and CMV-seropositive. The rearranged chain carries TRBV7-8 and TRBJ1-3; the junction holds 7 bases that match TRBD1. Sequenced sample: PBMCs. Here is the DNA: TGTGCCAGCAGCTTATTCCGGGACAGATCAGGAAACACCATATATTTT. Translation gives CASSLFRDRSGNTIYF.